The 3 T cell receptor beta chains given below trace back to one sample, sequenced in a study of early T cells in non-severe SARS-CoV-2 infection. TCRdb ran MiXCR on the 5' RACE reads and lists one entry per CDR3 protein. The sample includes under 95,000 distinct CDR3 sequences, about an eighth of them seen just once. Sequenced sample: whole blood. Receptors were obtained from an adult who was a healthcare worker with PCR-confirmed SARS-CoV-2 infection or an uninfected control (not recorded which).

The chain carries TRBV29-1 and TRBJ2-5, with D hard to call. The CDR3 totals 12 residues. The V end lost 5 bases, the J end lost 0 bases, and 7 bases lay between the germline ends. From germline, CDR1 is SQVTM and CDR2 ANQGSEA. CDR3 residues: CSVQQYQETQYF. The CDR3 nucleotides are TGCAGCGTTCAACAGTACCAAGAGACCCAGTACTTC.

The chain recombines TRBV7-8 with TRBJ2-1; D perhaps matches TRBD1 (6 bases). Per the germline V gene, CDR1 is SGHVS and CDR2 is FQNEAQ. CDR3 length: 17 residues. V lost 2 bases and J lost 0, with 14 bases in between. CDR3 nucleotides: TGTGCCAGCAGCTTAACCGGGACAACGGGCTCCTACAATGAGCAGTTCTTC. Protein sequence: CASSLTGTTGSYNEQFF.

This clonotype has just one count. V usage is TRBV4-2 and J usage is TRBJ2-7; tentatively, D is TRBD2 (6 bases). The CDR3 spans 14 residues. With 4 bases removed from V and 2 bases from J, the gap between germline ends came to 12 bases. CDR1 is LGHNA, CDR2 YNFKEQ, per germline. CDR3 sequence: CASSPAREPYEQYF. Written as DNA, the CDR3 is TGTGCCAGCAGCCCCGCCCGGGAGCCCTACGAGCAGTACTTC.